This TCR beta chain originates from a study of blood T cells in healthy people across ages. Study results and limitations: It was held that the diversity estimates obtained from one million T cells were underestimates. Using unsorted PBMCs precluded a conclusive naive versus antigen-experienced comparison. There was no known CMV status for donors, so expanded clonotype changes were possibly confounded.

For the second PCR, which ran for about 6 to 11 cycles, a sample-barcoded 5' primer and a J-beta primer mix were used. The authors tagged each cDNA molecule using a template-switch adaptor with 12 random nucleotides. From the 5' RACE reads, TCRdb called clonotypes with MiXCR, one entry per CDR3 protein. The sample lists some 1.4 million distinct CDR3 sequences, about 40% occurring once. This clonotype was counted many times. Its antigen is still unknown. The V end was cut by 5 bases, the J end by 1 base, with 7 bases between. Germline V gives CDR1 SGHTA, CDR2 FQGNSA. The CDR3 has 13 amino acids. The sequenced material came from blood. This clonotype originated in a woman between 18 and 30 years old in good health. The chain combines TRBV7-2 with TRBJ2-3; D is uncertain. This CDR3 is CASSPARTDTQYF. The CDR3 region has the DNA TGTGCCAGCAGCCCCGCCCGCACAGATACGCAGTATTTT.